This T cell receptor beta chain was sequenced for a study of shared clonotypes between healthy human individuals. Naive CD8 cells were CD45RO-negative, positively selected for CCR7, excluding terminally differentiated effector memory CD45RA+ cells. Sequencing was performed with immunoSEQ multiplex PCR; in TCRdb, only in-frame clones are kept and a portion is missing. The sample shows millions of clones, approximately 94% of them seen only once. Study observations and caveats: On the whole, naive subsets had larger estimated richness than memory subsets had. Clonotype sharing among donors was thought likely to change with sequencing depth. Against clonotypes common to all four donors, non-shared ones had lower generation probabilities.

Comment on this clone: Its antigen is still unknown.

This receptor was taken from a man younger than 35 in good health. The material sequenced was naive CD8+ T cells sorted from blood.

This CDR3 reads CASSLQEYTGELFF. DNA of the CDR3: TGTGCCAGTAGTCTTCAGGAGTACACCGGGGAGCTGTTTTTT. The chain employs TRBV19 and TRBJ2-2, with D hard to call. CDR1 and CDR2 from the germline V gene are LNHDA and SQIVND (reference sequence). With 5 bases removed from V and 3 bases from J, the gap between germline ends came to 10 bases. The CDR3 runs 14 residues.